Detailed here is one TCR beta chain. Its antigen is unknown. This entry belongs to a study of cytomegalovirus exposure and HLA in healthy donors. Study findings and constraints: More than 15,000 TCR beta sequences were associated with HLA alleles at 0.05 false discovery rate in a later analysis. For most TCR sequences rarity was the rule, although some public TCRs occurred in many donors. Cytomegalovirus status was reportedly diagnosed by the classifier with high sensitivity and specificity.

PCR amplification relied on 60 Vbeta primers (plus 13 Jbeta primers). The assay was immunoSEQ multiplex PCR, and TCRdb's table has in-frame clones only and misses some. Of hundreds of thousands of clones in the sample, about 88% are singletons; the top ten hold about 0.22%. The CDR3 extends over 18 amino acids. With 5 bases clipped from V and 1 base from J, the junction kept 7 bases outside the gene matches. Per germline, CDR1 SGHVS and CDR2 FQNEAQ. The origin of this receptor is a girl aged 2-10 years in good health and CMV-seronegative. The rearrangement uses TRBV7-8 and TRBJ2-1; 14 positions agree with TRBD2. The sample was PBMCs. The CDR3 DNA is TGTGCCAGCAGCCAGGGGACTAGCGGGAGCATATCCTACAATGAGCAGTTCTTC. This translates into CASSQGTSGSISYNEQFF.